These 30 T cell receptor beta chains were all obtained from the same sample, sequenced in a study of naive CD8 T cells in extremely preterm neonates. Elective cesarean births at about 35-42 weeks, without labor or membrane rupture, supplied the cord blood. This table comes from immunoSEQ multiplex PCR, and its TCRdb copy is limited to in-frame clones, with some not included. The profile shows about 7,500 clones, 95% to 98% of them singletons. Sequencing input: naive CD8+ T cells from cord blood. Receptors were obtained from a newborn in good health.

The V and J genes are TRBV29-1 and TRBJ1-1, with a possible D match to TRBD1 (5 bases). Germline lookup yields CDR1 SQVTM and CDR2 ANQGSEA. The CDR3 runs 14 residues. Trimming left V 4 bases short and J 0 bases short, with 12 bases between. This CDR3 reads CSVATGIMNTEAFF. CDR3 DNA sequence: TGCAGCGTTGCTACAGGTATTATGAACACTGAAGCTTTCTTT.

J is TRBJ2-7 and V is TRBV19; a possible D gene is TRBD2 (5 bases). Per the germline V gene, CDR1 is LNHDA and CDR2 is SQIVND (reference sequence). V lost 5 bases and J lost 0, with 8 bases in between. The CDR3 consists of 13 residues. DNA of the CDR3: TGTGCCAGTAGTTCCGGGGTCTCCTACGAGCAGTACTTC. Encoded protein: CASSSGVSYEQYF.

The chain links TRBV5-3 to TRBJ2-7; D may be TRBD1 (6 bases). TRBV5-3 is an ORF; its function is uncertain. The germline V and J ends were trimmed by 2 bases and 6 bases, with 6 bases remaining between them. This CDR3 has 11 residues. The CDR3 sequence: CARSLQGEQYF. The CDR3 nucleotides read TGTGCCAGAAGCTTACAGGGCGAGCAGTACTTC.

The chain joins TRBV7-6 to TRBJ2-2; D is uncertain. The CDR3 loop spans 16 amino acids. The V gene lost 2 bases and the J gene lost 1 base, with 11 bases spanning the gap. CDR1 and CDR2 from the germline V gene are SGHVS and FNYEAQ. The CDR3 protein is CASSLTSSQNTGELFF. CDR3 DNA sequence: TGTGCCAGCAGCTTAACGTCTTCACAGAACACCGGGGAGCTGTTTTTT.

This clone was found once. For the CDR3, the DNA is TGTGCCAGCAGGCCGGGACAGAACACTGAAGCTTTCTTT. Residues: CASRPGQNTEAFF. V usage is TRBV5-4 and J usage is TRBJ1-1, with D perhaps TRBD1 (6 bases). This CDR3 has 13 residues. V was shortened by 5 bases and J by 1 base, with 9 bases between the two germline ends. Looked up from germline, CDR1 is SGHNT and CDR2 is YYREEE (reference sequence). Based on the CDR3 plus reference TRBV5-4 and TRBJ1-1, the full variable domain is ETGVTQSPTHLIKTRGQQVTLRCSSQSGHNTVSWYQQALGQGPQFIFQYYREEENGRGNFPPRFSGLQFPNYSSELNVNALELDDSALYLCASRPGQNTEAFFGQGTRLTVV.

The rearrangement links TRBV10-3 to TRBJ1-2; the match to TRBD1 covers 8 bases. Germline trimming cut 5 bases from V and 0 bases from J; bases unmatched to any gene: 5. CDR1 is ENHRY, CDR2 SYGVKD, per germline. This CDR3 is 15 amino acids long. The CDR3 nucleotides are TGTGCCATCAGTACCAGACAGGGGCCTAACTATGGCTACACCTTC. Protein sequence: CAISTRQGPNYGYTF.

The genes are TRBV6-5 and TRBJ2-7, with a possible D match to TRBD1 (5 bases). CDR3 length equals 14 residues. V dropped 4 bases and J dropped 4 bases, with 14 bases sitting between them. Germline loops: CDR1 MNHEY, CDR2 SVGAGI. The CDR3 loop is CASSSLGATYEQYF. CDR3 sequence (DNA): TGTGCCAGCAGTTCTTTAGGGGCTACATACGAGCAGTACTTC.

The rearrangement joins TRBV9 to TRBJ2-1; 11 nucleotides match TRBD2. The V and J ends lost 0 bases and 4 bases, in that order; junction bases with no gene match: 9. This CDR3 spans 18 amino acids. The germline V gene has CDR1 SGDLS and CDR2 YYNGEE. The CDR3 reads CASSVGASGGSTYNEQFF. In DNA, the CDR3 is TGTGCCAGCAGCGTAGGGGCTAGCGGGGGGTCCACGTACAATGAGCAGTTCTTC.

This chain connects TRBV11-2 to TRBJ2-2, with TRBD2 matching 12 bases. CDR3 length: 16 residues. Germline V CDR1 and CDR2: SGHAT, FQNNGV. The ends lost 5 bases at V and 5 bases at J; junction bases unmatched: 6. DNA of the CDR3: TGTGCCAGCAGCCCCCCGACTAGCGGGGGTACCGGGGAGCTGTTTTTT. Translated: CASSPPTSGGTGELFF.

The chain is built from TRBV6-5 and TRBJ2-5; 12 nucleotides line up with TRBD2. The V gene end was trimmed by 6 bases and the J gene end by 5 bases; junction bases not matched to a gene: 7. This CDR3 spans 15 amino acids. Germline V CDR1 and CDR2: MNHEY, SVGAGI. CDR3: CASSPLAGGPETQYF. DNA for the CDR3: TGTGCCAGCAGCCCCCTAGCGGGGGGGCCCGAGACCCAGTACTTC.

The chain carries TRBV27 and TRBJ2-5, with 9 bases identical to TRBD1. TRBJ2-7 matches the DNA end more closely, so the J call is doubtful. This CDR3 contains 14 residues. From germline, CDR1 is MNHEY and CDR2 SMNVEV (reference sequence). CDR3 residues: CASSLGQGPYEQYF. The CDR3 region has the DNA TGTGCCAGCAGTTTAGGACAGGGGCCCTACGAGCAGTACTTC.

The chain is built from TRBV18 and TRBJ1-4, with 9 bases matching TRBD1. The CDR3 has 14 amino acids. The trim removed 6 bases at V and 8 bases at J, leaving 7 bases unmatched. From germline, CDR1 is KGHSH and CDR2 LQKENI. The CDR3 DNA reads TGTGCCAGCTCCACAGGGGGCGCGGGCGAAAAACTGTTTTTT. Amino acids: CASSTGGAGEKLFF.

J is TRBJ2-6 and V is TRBV7-6, with TRBD1 identical over 10 bases. CDR1 SGHVS and CDR2 FNYEAQ come from the germline V gene. J was trimmed by 2 bases and V by 5 bases; bases with no gene match: 6. The CDR3 has 17 amino acids. The CDR3 sequence is CASSRGTGVPGANVLTF. The DNA of the CDR3 is TGTGCCAGCAGCAGAGGGACAGGGGTGCCTGGGGCCAACGTCCTGACTTTC.

The chain uses TRBV7-8 and TRBJ2-1; 8 nucleotides agree with TRBD1. CDR1 SGHVS and CDR2 FQNEAQ come from the germline V gene. This CDR3 region has 12 residues. The trim removed 5 bases at V and 9 bases at J, leaving 3 bases unmatched. CDR3 region: CASSRTGGEQFF. The CDR3 DNA reads as TGTGCCAGCAGCCGAACAGGGGGTGAGCAGTTCTTC.

This chain joins TRBV7-2 and TRBJ2-7, with TRBD2 matching 7 bases. From germline, CDR1 is SGHTA and CDR2 FQGNSA. CDR3 size: 15 residues. The trim removed 3 bases at V and 3 bases at J, leaving 8 bases unmatched. CDR3 nucleotide sequence: TGTGCCAGCAGCTTTGCCGGGACTACCTACTACGAGCAGTACTTC. Protein product: CASSFAGTTYYEQYF.

V and J are TRBV4-2 and TRBJ2-3; the match to TRBD1 covers 9 bases. Looked up from germline, CDR1 is LGHNA and CDR2 is YNFKEQ. V shed 5 bases and J 0 bases; nucleotides not matched to a gene: 6. This CDR3 is 16 amino acids long. The CDR3 nucleotides read TGTGCCAGCAGCGCCCGGACAGGGGTCAGCACAGATACGCAGTATTTT. Encoded protein: CASSARTGVSTDTQYF.

The genes are TRBV2 and TRBJ2-1, with TRBD2 matching 13 bases. V shed 8 bases, J shed 0 bases, and the junction held 7 bases outside the gene matches. Germline V gene lookup returns CDR1 SNHLY and CDR2 FYNNEI. This CDR3 has 17 residues. CDR3 in amino acids: CASPTSGGTSSYNEQFF. In DNA, the CDR3 is TGTGCCAGCCCGACTAGCGGGGGGACCAGCTCCTACAATGAGCAGTTCTTC.

The rearrangement joins TRBV11-2 to TRBJ1-2; TRBD1 agrees at 11 bases. The trim removed 5 bases at V and 4 bases at J, leaving 3 bases unmatched. This CDR3 region has 14 residues. CDR1 SGHAT and CDR2 FQNNGV come from the germline V gene. This CDR3 reads CASSAGTGGYGYTF. CDR3 coding DNA: TGTGCCAGCAGCGCCGGGACAGGGGGCTATGGCTACACCTTC.

The V gene is TRBV5-1, the J gene TRBJ1-1, with 9 bases aligning to TRBD1. The V segment lost 2 bases and the J segment 5 bases; nucleotides outside the gene matches: 13. The CDR3 runs 17 residues. Germline values: CDR1 SGHRS, CDR2 YFSETQ. The CDR3 loop reads CASSFWGTGTGNTEAFF. The CDR3 region has the DNA TGCGCCAGCAGCTTTTGGGGGACCGGGACAGGGAATACTGAAGCTTTCTTT. Together with reference TRBV5-1 and TRBJ1-1, the CDR3 gives the full variable domain: KAGVTQTPRYLIKTRGQQVTLSCSPISGHRSVSWYQQTPGQGLQFLFEYFSETQRNKGNFPGRFSGRQFSNSRSEMNVSTLELGDSALYLCASSFWGTGTGNTEAFFGQGTRLTVV.

The chain employs TRBV7-6 and TRBJ1-1; TRBD1 matches at 8 bases. CDR3 size: 14 residues. V lost 4 bases to trimming and J lost 4 bases; unmatched junction nucleotides: 5. Germline loops: CDR1 SGHVS, CDR2 FNYEAQ. CDR3 amino acids: CASSSTGGSTEAFF. Written as DNA, the CDR3 is TGTGCCAGCAGCTCCACAGGGGGAAGCACTGAAGCTTTCTTT.

Worth noting for this clone: This CDR3 is also generated by other DNA sequences in the sample. The chain couples TRBV30 to TRBJ2-1; D is possibly TRBD1 (5 bases). V gave up 1 base and J gave up 4 bases, with 11 bases separating them. Looked up from germline, CDR1 is GTSNPN and CDR2 is SVGIG (reference sequence). CDR3 length equals 14 residues. In DNA form, the CDR3 reads TGTGCCTGGAGTGGGGGCCGTGGGTACAATGAGCAGTTCTTC. This codes for CAWSGGRGYNEQFF.

The rearrangement joins TRBV6-6 to TRBJ2-5; 9 bases line up with TRBD2. The CDR3 consists of 15 residues. Trimming removed 7 bases from V and 3 bases from J; junction bases left unmatched: 9. The V gene's germline CDR1 is MNHNY and CDR2 SVGAGI (reference sequence). The CDR3 here is CASNKAGGREETQYF. The CDR3 DNA sequence: TGTGCCAGCAATAAAGCGGGGGGCCGGGAAGAGACCCAGTACTTC.

The J gene is TRBJ1-2, the V gene TRBV6-1; 11 nucleotides match TRBD1. The trim removed 1 base at V and 3 bases at J, leaving 10 bases unmatched. The CDR3 is 18 residues long. Per the germline V gene, CDR1 is MNHNS and CDR2 is SASEGT. DNA of the CDR3: TGTGCCAGCAGTGAAGGGGGAGCTCCGGGACAGGGGGACTATGGCTACACCTTC. Translation gives CASSEGGAPGQGDYGYTF.

V and J are TRBV6-1 and TRBJ2-5, with a weak D call TRBD1 (6 bases). The tail of the sequence fits TRBJ2-7 better, so the J call may be wrong. The CDR3 loop spans 15 amino acids. Germline V lookup: CDR1 MNHNS, CDR2 SASEGT. CDR3 sequence (DNA): TGTGCCAGCAGTGAAGAGGGGCTCACAGGGAACGAGCAGTACTTC. Amino acids: CASSEEGLTGNEQYF.

The chain carries TRBV9 and TRBJ2-1, with TRBD1 matching over 9 bases. CDR3 length equals 18 residues. V was clipped by 3 bases and J by 2 bases; unmatched bases: 12. Germline lookup yields CDR1 SGDLS and CDR2 YYNGEE. In nucleotides, the CDR3 is TGTGCCAGCAGCGGCCGGGACAGGGATAATAGGGCCTACAATGAGCAGTTCTTC. Translation: CASSGRDRDNRAYNEQFF.

The chain uses TRBV27 and TRBJ2-3; tentative D call: TRBD2 (5 bases). Trimming cost V 0 bases and J 1 base, with 5 bases left between them. The CDR3 consists of 14 residues. Germline CDR1 and CDR2: MNHEY and SMNVEV (reference sequence). DNA of the CDR3: TGTGCCAGCAGTTTATCGAGGGGCACAGATACGCAGTATTTT. This sequence encodes CASSLSRGTDTQYF.

The chain uses TRBV10-1 and TRBJ1-1; D is perhaps TRBD1 (6 bases). This CDR3 contains 15 residues. Between the trimmed V and J ends, which lost 6 bases and 0 bases, there was a span of 14 bases. The V gene's germline CDR1 is WNHNN and CDR2 SYGVQD (reference sequence). The CDR3 DNA follows: TGCGCCAGCAGACCCCGACAGGTCCTGAACACTGAAGCTTTCTTT. Translated, it gives CASRPRQVLNTEAFF.

This chain connects TRBV21-1 to TRBJ2-5; TRBD1 is the table's D call and was not checked against the DNA. TRBV21-1 corresponds to a pseudogene. This CDR3 comprises 18 residues. The CDR3 reads CASSPKGGQGRRRETQYF. CDR3 coding DNA: TGTGCCAGCAGCCCAAAAGGAGGACAGGGTAGGAGGCGAGAGACCCAGTACTTC.

This clone was recorded once. The chain uses TRBV5-1 and TRBJ1-2; 7 bases align to TRBD1. Germline values: CDR1 SGHRS, CDR2 YFSETQ. The CDR3 runs to 15 residues. Unmatched junction bases numbered 10, after V lost 5 bases and J lost 3 bases. The DNA of the CDR3 is TGCGCCAGCAGGGAGACAGGGAAAGGGGACTATGGCTACACCTTC. Protein: CASRETGKGDYGYTF.

This clone was seen once. The chain uses TRBV30 and TRBJ1-2; 10 bases are a match to TRBD1. J was trimmed by 6 bases and V by 1 base; bases with no gene match: 2. Germline CDR1 and CDR2: GTSNPN and SVGIG (reference sequence). The CDR3 loop spans 13 amino acids. Written as DNA, the CDR3 is TGTGCCTGGAGTGCGGGACAGGGGAATGGCTACACCTTC. As protein: CAWSAGQGNGYTF. Together with reference TRBV30 and TRBJ1-2, the CDR3 gives the full variable domain: SQTIHQWPATLVQPVGSPLSLECTVEGTSNPNLYWYRQAAGRGLQLLFYSVGIGQISSEVPQNLSASRPQDRQFILSSKKLLLSDSGFYLCAWSAGQGNGYTFGSGTRLTVV.